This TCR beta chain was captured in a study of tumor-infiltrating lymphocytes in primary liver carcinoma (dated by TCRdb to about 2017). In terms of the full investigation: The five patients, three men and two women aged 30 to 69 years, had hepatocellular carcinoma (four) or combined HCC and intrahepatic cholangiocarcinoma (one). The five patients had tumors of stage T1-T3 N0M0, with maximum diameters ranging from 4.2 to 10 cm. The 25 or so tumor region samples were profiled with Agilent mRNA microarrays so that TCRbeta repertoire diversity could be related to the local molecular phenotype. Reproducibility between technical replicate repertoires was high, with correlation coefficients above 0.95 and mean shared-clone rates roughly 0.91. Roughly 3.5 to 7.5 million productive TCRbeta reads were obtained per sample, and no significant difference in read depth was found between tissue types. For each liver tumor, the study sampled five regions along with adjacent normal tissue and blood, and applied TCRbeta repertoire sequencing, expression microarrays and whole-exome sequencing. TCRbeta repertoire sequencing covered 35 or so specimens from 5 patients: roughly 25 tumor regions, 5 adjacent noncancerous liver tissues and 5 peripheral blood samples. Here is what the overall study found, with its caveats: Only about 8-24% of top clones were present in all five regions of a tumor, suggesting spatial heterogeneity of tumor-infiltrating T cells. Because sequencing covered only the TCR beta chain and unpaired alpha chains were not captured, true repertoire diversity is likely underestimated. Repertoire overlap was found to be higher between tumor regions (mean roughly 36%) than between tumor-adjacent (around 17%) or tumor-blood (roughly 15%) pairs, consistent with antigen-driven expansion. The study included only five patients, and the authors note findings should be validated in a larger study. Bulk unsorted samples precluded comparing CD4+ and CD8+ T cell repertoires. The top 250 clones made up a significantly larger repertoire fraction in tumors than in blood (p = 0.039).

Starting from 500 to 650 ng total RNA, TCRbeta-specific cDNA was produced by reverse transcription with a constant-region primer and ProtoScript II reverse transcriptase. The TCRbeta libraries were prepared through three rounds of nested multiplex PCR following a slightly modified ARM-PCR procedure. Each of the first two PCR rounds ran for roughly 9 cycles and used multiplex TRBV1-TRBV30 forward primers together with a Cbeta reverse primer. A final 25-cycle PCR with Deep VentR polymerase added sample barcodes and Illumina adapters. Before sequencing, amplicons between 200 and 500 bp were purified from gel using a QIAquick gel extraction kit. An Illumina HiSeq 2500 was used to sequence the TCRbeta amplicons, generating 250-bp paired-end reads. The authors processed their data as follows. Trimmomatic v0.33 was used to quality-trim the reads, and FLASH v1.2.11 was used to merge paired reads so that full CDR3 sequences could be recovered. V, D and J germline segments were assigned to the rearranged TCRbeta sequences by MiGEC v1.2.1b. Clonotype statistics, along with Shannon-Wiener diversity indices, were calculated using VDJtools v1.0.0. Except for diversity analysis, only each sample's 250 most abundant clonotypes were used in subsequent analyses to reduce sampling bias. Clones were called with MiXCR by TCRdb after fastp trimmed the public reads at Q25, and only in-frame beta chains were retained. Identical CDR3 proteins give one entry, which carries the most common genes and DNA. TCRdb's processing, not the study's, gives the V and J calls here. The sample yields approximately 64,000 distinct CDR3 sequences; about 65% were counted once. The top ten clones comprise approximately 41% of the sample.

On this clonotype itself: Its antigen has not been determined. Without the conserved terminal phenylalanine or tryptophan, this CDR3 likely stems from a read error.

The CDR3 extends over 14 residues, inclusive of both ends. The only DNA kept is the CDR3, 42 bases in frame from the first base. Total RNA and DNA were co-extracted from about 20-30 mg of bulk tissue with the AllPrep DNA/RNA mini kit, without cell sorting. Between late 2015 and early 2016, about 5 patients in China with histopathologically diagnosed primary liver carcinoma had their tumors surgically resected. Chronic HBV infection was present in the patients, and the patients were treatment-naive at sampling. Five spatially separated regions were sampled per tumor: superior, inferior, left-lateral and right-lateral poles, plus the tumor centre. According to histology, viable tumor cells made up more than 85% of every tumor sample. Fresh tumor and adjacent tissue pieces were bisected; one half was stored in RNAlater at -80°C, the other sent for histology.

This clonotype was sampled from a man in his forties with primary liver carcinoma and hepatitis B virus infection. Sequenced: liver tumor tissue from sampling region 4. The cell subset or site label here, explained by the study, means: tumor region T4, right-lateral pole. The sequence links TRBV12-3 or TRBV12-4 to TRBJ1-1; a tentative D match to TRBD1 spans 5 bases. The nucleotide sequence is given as TGTGCCAGCAGTTTGGGCTGGGGGAACACCGAAGCTTTCTCT. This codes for CASSLGWGNTEAFS.